One sample yielded the 29 T cell receptor beta chains listed below, sequenced in a study of neurological immune-mediated disorders. TCRdb ran MiXCR on the 5' RACE reads and lists one entry per CDR3 protein. The sample lists about 55,000 distinct CDR3 sequences; about 4% were seen once. The sequenced material came from PBMCs. These receptors were collected from a man aged 50 or older with multiple sclerosis.

This clonotype was observed at least ten times. At one of its ends the junction is not consistent with the germline gene, which may arise from a read error. CDR3 DNA: TGTGCCAGCAGTTACTCATTGGTCGACTACCACTTC. Amino acid sequence: CASSYSLVDYHF. The V gene is TRBV6-6, the J gene TRBJ2-7; tentative D call: TRBD2 (5 bases). Per germline, CDR1 MNHNY and CDR2 SVGAGI (reference sequence). CDR3 size: 12 residues.

The chain couples TRBV20-1 to TRBJ2-1; the match to TRBD2 covers 8 bases. Germline values: CDR1 DFQATT, CDR2 SNEGSKA (reference sequence). V was clipped by 2 bases and J by 8 bases; unmatched bases: 5. This CDR3 is built from 13 residues. CDR3 loop: CSARSGSGDEQFF. The CDR3 bases are TGCAGTGCTAGAAGCGGGAGTGGCGATGAGCAGTTCTTC.

In this sample, this clonotype turned up many times. The chain carries TRBV12-3 or TRBV12-4 and TRBJ2-1; the D call may be TRBD1 or TRBD2 (5 bases each). The CDR3 consists of 15 residues. Trimming removed 5 bases from V and 10 bases from J, with 21 bases in between. DNA for the CDR3: TGTGCCAGCAGTCCCGACTACCAACGGCCAGGGGAGCAGTTCTTC. It translates to CASSPDYQRPGEQFF.

This clonotype was seen at least ten times. CDR3 coding DNA: TGTGCCAGCAGTTCAGGGGAGTCGTGGGGGAACACTGAAGCTTTCTTT. It yields the protein CASSSGESWGNTEAFF. V usage is TRBV6-5 and J usage is TRBJ1-1; maybe TRBD1 (6 bases). V was pared by 4 bases and J by 1 base, with 16 bases between. CDR3 size: 16 residues. CDR1 and CDR2 from the germline V gene are MNHEY and SVGAGI.

There are many counts of this clonotype. The DNA for the CDR3 is TGTGCCAGCAGTAACCAGGGGAATGAGCAGTTCTTC. Amino acids: CASSNQGNEQFF. The rearrangement uses TRBV6-5 and TRBJ2-1, with D possibly matching TRBD1 (6 bases). Germline loops: CDR1 MNHEY, CDR2 SVGAGI. This CDR3 is 12 amino acids long. The V gene lost 5 bases and the J gene lost 7 bases, with 9 bases spanning the gap.

This rearrangement joins TRBV29-1 to TRBJ1-3; tentatively, D is TRBD1 (5 bases). The V gene's germline CDR1 is SQVTM and CDR2 ANQGSEA. V was pared by 3 bases and J by 2 bases, with 8 bases between. This CDR3 spans 13 amino acids. CDR3 sequence: CSVERGTGNTIYF. The CDR3 bases are TGCAGCGTTGAGAGGGGAACTGGAAACACCATATATTTT.

This chain connects TRBV6-5 to TRBJ2-3; 15 bases align to TRBD2. The CDR3 runs 17 residues. Germline loops: CDR1 MNHEY, CDR2 SVGAGI. The V and J ends lost 4 bases and 7 bases, in that order; junction bases with no gene match: 9. CDR3 nucleotides: TGTGCCAGCAGTTCAGAAGGACTAGCGGGGGGGGTCCATACGCAGTATTTT. Protein product: CASSSEGLAGGVHTQYF.

This clonotype was detected many times. The chain uses TRBV7-9 and TRBJ2-1, with 10 bases identical to TRBD2. The CDR3 has 15 residues. Germline trimming cut 5 bases from V and 8 bases from J; bases unmatched to any gene: 9. Looked up from germline, CDR1 is SEHNR and CDR2 is FQNEAQ (reference sequence). DNA for the CDR3: TGTGCCAGCAGCCTCCTAGCGGGGGCTGGGGATGAGCAGTTCTTC. Amino acids: CASSLLAGAGDEQFF.

This clonotype has a handful of counts. The chain links TRBV9 to TRBJ1-1; D is perhaps TRBD1 (5 bases). Germline assignment: CDR1 SGDLS and CDR2 YYNGEE. V was shortened by 0 bases and J by 1 base, with 10 bases between the two germline ends. CDR3 length: 15 residues. The CDR3 bases are TGTGCCAGCAGCGTAGTTGACAGCGGGAACACTGAAGCTTTCTTT. It is translated as CASSVVDSGNTEAFF.

The rearrangement links TRBV7-9 to TRBJ1-5; D gene unclear. This CDR3 spans 12 amino acids. Trimming took 0 bases from V and 6 from J, leaving 3 bases between them. Germline loops: CDR1 SEHNR, CDR2 FQNEAQ (reference sequence). CDR3 region: CASSLAAQPQHF. The CDR3 DNA follows: TGTGCCAGCAGCTTAGCGGCTCAGCCCCAGCATTTT.

Ten or more counts support this clonotype. J is TRBJ2-5 and V is TRBV27; tentative D call: TRBD2 (5 bases). Looked up from germline, CDR1 is MNHEY and CDR2 is SMNVEV (reference sequence). The CDR3 consists of 15 residues. Trimming took off 5 bases at V and 5 bases at J, with 18 bases between the two ends. CDR3 DNA: TGTGCCAGCAGTCCGAGACATCAGAGGGAGGAGACCCAGTACTTC. It translates to CASSPRHQREETQYF.

Details on this clonotype: It may be a read error: a sequence one base away is much more abundant. The genes are TRBV5-1 and TRBJ1-1; D is uncertain. V was clipped by 2 bases and J by 6 bases, with 11 bases between them. Germline CDR1 reads SGHRS; CDR2 reads YFSETQ. This CDR3 region has 13 residues. The CDR3 protein is CASSFEKDAEAFF. CDR3 in DNA: TGCGCCAGCAGCTTTGAAAAGGACGCTGAAGCTTTCTTT.

This clonotype was counted at least ten times. J is TRBJ2-5 and V is TRBV7-6; D may correspond to TRBD1 or TRBD2 (5 bases each). Per germline, CDR1 SGHVS and CDR2 FNYEAQ. The CDR3 has 15 residues. The V and J ends lost 5 bases and 4 bases respectively, with 17 bases between them. The CDR3 DNA reads TGTGCCAGCAGCCAATCGGGGCACGGCGGAGAGACCCAGTACTTC. Its protein is CASSQSGHGGETQYF.

This clonotype was counted many times. This chain links TRBV28 with TRBJ2-7; possibly TRBD1 or TRBD2 for D (5 bases each). The CDR3 loop spans 12 amino acids. V was cut by 4 bases and J by 7 bases, with 11 bases left in between. Germline V gene data show CDR1 as MDHEN and CDR2 as SYDVKM. CDR3 in amino acids: CASSSRREEQYF. CDR3 bases: TGTGCCAGCAGTTCCCGCAGGGAGGAGCAGTACTTC.

This clonotype was recorded many times. This chain joins TRBV6-2 or TRBV6-3 and TRBJ2-7; D is undetermined. Germline-derived CDR1 and CDR2 are MNHEY and SVGEGT. V was shortened by 0 bases and J by 5 bases, with 8 bases between the two germline ends. The CDR3 totals 13 residues. Here the CDR3 DNA reads TGTGCCAGCAGTTACTCGCCCATGGACGAGCAGTACTTC. Protein: CASSYSPMDEQYF.

About this clonotype itself: A read error may be the cause here, since a much bigger clone is one base away. The genes are TRBV5-1 and TRBJ1-1; D ambiguous. Trimming stripped 4 bases from V and 0 bases from J, with 7 bases between. Germline V gene lookup returns CDR1 SGHRS and CDR2 YFSETQ. The CDR3 extends over 13 amino acids. CDR3 coding DNA: TGCGCCAGCAGCGTTAAAATGAACACTGAAGCTTTCTTT. Translation gives CASSVKMNTEAFF. The full variable domain, completed using reference TRBV5-1 and TRBJ1-1, is KAGVTQTPRYLIKTRGQQVTLSCSPISGHRSVSWYQQTPGQGLQFLFEYFSETQRNKGNFPGRFSGRQFSNSRSEMNVSTLELGDSALYLCASSVKMNTEAFFGQGTRLTVV.

In this sample, this clonotype turned up many times. The rearrangement joins TRBV7-9 to TRBJ2-7; D may be TRBD2 (6 bases). The CDR3 contains 13 residues. Germline-derived CDR1 and CDR2 are SEHNR and FQNEAQ (reference sequence). Trimming took off 5 bases at V and 3 bases at J, with 11 bases between the two ends. This CDR3 reads CASSPGERYEQYF. DNA of the CDR3: TGTGCCAGCAGCCCGGGGGAGCGCTACGAGCAGTACTTC.

This clonotype was detected ten times or more. The genes are TRBV7-9 and TRBJ2-3; a weak D match, TRBD2 (5 bases). Trimming cost V 6 bases and J 0 bases, with 13 bases left between them. Germline V lookup: CDR1 SEHNR, CDR2 FQNEAQ (reference sequence). This CDR3 comprises 15 residues. The CDR3 loop is CASRPVLVSTDTQYF. CDR3 bases: TGTGCCAGCAGACCAGTACTAGTGAGCACAGATACGCAGTATTTT.

This clonotype was counted many times. This chain connects TRBV5-1 to TRBJ2-1; D assignment may be TRBD1 or TRBD2 (5 bases each). V was clipped by 4 bases and J by 3 bases, with 11 bases between them. The CDR3 has 14 residues. Germline assignment: CDR1 SGHRS and CDR2 YFSETQ. The CDR3 is CASSPRDGYNEQFF. CDR3 DNA sequence: TGCGCCAGCAGCCCCCGGGACGGCTACAATGAGCAGTTCTTC.

In this sample, this clonotype turned up many times. The J gene is TRBJ2-7, the V gene TRBV4-1, with 9 bases matching TRBD1. The CDR3 has 15 residues. The germline gives CDR1 MGHRA, CDR2 YSYEKL. J gave up 1 base and V 3 bases, and 4 bases lay outside the gene matches. This CDR3 reads CASSHRDRGSYEQYF. Written as DNA, the CDR3 is TGCGCCAGCAGCCACCGCGACAGGGGGTCCTACGAGCAGTACTTC.

This clonotype was observed at least ten times. The rearrangement links TRBV5-1 to TRBJ2-1; D possibly corresponds to TRBD1 (5 bases). The germline V gene encodes CDR1 SGHRS and CDR2 YFSETQ. The length of the CDR3 is 14 residues. The germline V and J ends were trimmed by 1 base and 10 bases, with 15 bases remaining between them. The CDR3: CASSLPPLGPEQFF. The CDR3 bases are TGCGCCAGCAGCTTGCCCCCCCTGGGGCCAGAGCAGTTCTTC.

The table lists this clonotype with many counts. The chain is built from TRBV27 and TRBJ1-5; 8 positions match TRBD1. Germline V CDR1 and CDR2: MNHEY, SMNVEV (reference sequence). The J segment lost 3 bases and the V segment lost 0 bases, leaving 1 base of the junction unmatched. This CDR3 region has 15 residues. CDR3 nucleotide sequence: TGTGCCAGCAGTTTATCGGGACAGGCCAATCAGCCCCAGCATTTT. Translated: CASSLSGQANQPQHF.

At least ten counts were recorded for this clonotype. This chain connects TRBV5-1 to TRBJ1-4; D perhaps matches TRBD1 (6 bases). With 5 bases removed from V and 5 bases from J, the gap between germline ends came to 10 bases. The CDR3 spans 13 residues. CDR1 SGHRS and CDR2 YFSETQ come from the germline V gene. CDR3 protein: CASRKDRNEKLFF. CDR3 nucleotide sequence: TGCGCCAGCAGAAAGGACAGAAATGAAAAACTGTTTTTT.

This clonotype was observed a handful of times. The gene calls are TRBV28 and TRBJ2-3; no definite D call. Trimming took off 3 bases at V and 2 bases at J, with 9 bases between the two ends. The CDR3 contains 14 residues. Germline V gene data show CDR1 as MDHEN and CDR2 as SYDVKM. The CDR3 spells CASSLSRNTDTQYF. The CDR3 DNA reads TGTGCCAGCAGTTTGTCGAGAAACACAGATACGCAGTATTTT.

This clonotype was observed a handful of times. This chain uses TRBV20-1 with TRBJ2-5, with 12 bases identical to TRBD2. Germline V gene sequence: CDR1 DFQATT, CDR2 SNEGSKA (reference sequence). V was clipped by 4 bases and J by 3 bases; unmatched bases: 0. The CDR3 runs 13 residues. The CDR3 DNA reads TGCAGTGCTACTAGCGGGGGGGAAGAGACCCAGTACTTC. Translation: CSATSGGEETQYF.

Many counts were recorded for this clonotype. This rearrangement joins TRBV15 to TRBJ1-5, with a possible D match to TRBD1 (5 bases). The V gene's germline CDR1 is LNHNV and CDR2 YYDKDF (reference sequence). The CDR3 is made up of 14 amino acids. V was pared by 1 base and J by 5 bases, with 9 bases between. CDR3 DNA: TGTGCCACCAGCAGAGGGGACCCCGATCAGCCCCAGCATTTT. It translates to CATSRGDPDQPQHF.

This clonotype was seen ten or more times. The V and J genes are TRBV5-1 and TRBJ1-4; a weak D match, TRBD1 (5 bases). CDR3 length: 15 amino acids. Germline V gives CDR1 SGHRS, CDR2 YFSETQ. The V and J ends lost 4 bases and 2 bases respectively, with 12 bases between them. DNA of the CDR3: TGCGCCAGCAGCGTATCCAGGGTTACTAATGAAAAACTGTTTTTT. Amino acid sequence: CASSVSRVTNEKLFF.

This clonotype was detected ten times or more. The gene calls are TRBV5-1 and TRBJ1-1; 7 nucleotides agree with TRBD1. This CDR3 comprises 13 residues. Looked up from germline, CDR1 is SGHRS and CDR2 is YFSETQ. V dropped 10 bases and J dropped 0; count of bases not matched to a gene: 6. CDR3 amino acids: CASTGQMNTEAFF. CDR3 nucleotide sequence: TGCGCCTCCACGGGACAGATGAACACTGAAGCTTTCTTT.

This clonotype was seen at least ten times. The CDR3 DNA is TGTGCCAGCAGCGTAAATACCGCGGGGGAGCAGTACTTC. This sequence encodes CASSVNTAGEQYF. J is TRBJ2-7 and V is TRBV9; possibly TRBD2 for D (6 bases). This CDR3 contains 13 residues. V was pared by 1 base and J by 7 bases, with 12 bases between. Germline V gene sequence: CDR1 SGDLS, CDR2 YYNGEE. The complete variable domain, with remaining parts taken from reference TRBV9 and TRBJ2-7, reads DSGVTQTPKHLITATGQRVTLRCSPRSGDLSVYWYQQSLDQGLQFLIQYYNGEERAKGNILERFSAQQFPDLHSELNLSSLELGDSALYFCASSVNTAGEQYFGPGTRLTVT.